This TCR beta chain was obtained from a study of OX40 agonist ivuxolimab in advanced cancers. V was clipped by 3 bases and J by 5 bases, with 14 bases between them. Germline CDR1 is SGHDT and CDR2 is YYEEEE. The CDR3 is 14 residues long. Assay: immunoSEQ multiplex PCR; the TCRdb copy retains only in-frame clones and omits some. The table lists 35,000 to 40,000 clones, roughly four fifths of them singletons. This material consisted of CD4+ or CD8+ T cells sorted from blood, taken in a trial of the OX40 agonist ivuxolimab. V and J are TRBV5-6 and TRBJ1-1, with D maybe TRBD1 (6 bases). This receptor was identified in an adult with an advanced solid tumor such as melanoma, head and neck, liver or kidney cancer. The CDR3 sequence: CASSSTGRWTEAFF. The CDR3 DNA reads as TGTGCCAGCAGCTCCACAGGGCGGTGGACTGAAGCTTTCTTT. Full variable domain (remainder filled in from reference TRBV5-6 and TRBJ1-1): DAGVTQSPTHLIKTRGQQVTLRCSPKSGHDTVSWYQQALGQGPQFIFQYYEEEERQRGNFPDRFSGHQFPNYSSELNVNALLLGDSALYLCASSSTGRWTEAFFGQGTRLTVV.